This TCR beta chain was recovered during a study of blood T cell repertoires in COVID-19. The overall study: Sample material is recorded as cDNA or gDNA derived from T cells, B-cell-depleted T cells, or PBMCs.

CDR3 length: 15 residues. CDR1 is SGHRS and CDR2 is YFSETQ in the germline V gene. Trimming left V 0 bases short and J 4 bases short, with 13 bases between. Cohorts were based on clinical histories the participants reported. Either two negative PCRs, clearance, or symptom resolution qualified Cohort 3 donors as recovered. As originally analysed: Scientists estimated how many nucleated cells there were by amplifying reference gene primers. Only in-frame clones appear in the TCRdb table, and some are missing; sequencing was by immunoSEQ multiplex PCR. V and J calls and clone size are copied from that table; D and trimming were computed from the DNA. This sample has some 380,000 clones, with around 87% found just once.

Specimen: PBMCs or T cells enriched from blood (not recorded which). The source of this sequence is a man aged 30 to 45 who had recovered from COVID-19. The J gene is TRBJ2-5, the V gene TRBV5-1; a weak D match, TRBD1 (5 bases). CDR3 sequence reads: CASSLALGVGETQYF. CDR3 DNA sequence: TGCGCCAGCAGCTTGGCCTTAGGGGTAGGAGAGACCCAGTACTTC.